The clone carrying this T cell receptor beta chain has ten or more counts. The target antigen is unknown. The data derive from a study of blood T cells in healthy people across ages. Alongside a J-beta primer mix, a sample-barcoded 5' primer served in a second PCR lasting about 7 to 11 cycles. TCRdb recomputed calls from the 5' RACE reads with MiXCR, one row per CDR3 protein. Found here are some 1.4 million distinct CDR3 sequences, 35% to 45% of them singletons; the top ten hold 7% to 9.5%. Study-wide results and caveats: Estimates of diversity drawn from one million T cells were considered underestimates. Possibly, changes in expanded clonotypes were confounded because donor CMV status was unknown.

This CDR3 region has 13 residues. Germline CDR1 and CDR2: PRHDT and FYEKMQ (reference sequence). Trimming pared 1 base from V and 4 bases from J, leaving 6 bases between. The chain recombines TRBV13 with TRBJ2-3, with D tentatively TRBD1 (5 bases). The source is a woman between 18 and 29 years old in good health. Specimen: blood. As DNA, the CDR3 is TGTGCCAGCAGCTTAGAGGGGTCAGATACGCAGTATTTT. This translates into CASSLEGSDTQYF.